The rows below give T cell receptor beta chains drawn from one sample of a study of OX40 agonist ivuxolimab in advanced cancers. TCRdb keeps only in-frame clones here, not all; method: immunoSEQ multiplex PCR. This sample has about 16,000 clones, with around 84% found just once. The sequencing here drew on CD4+ or CD8+ T cells sorted from blood, taken in a trial of the OX40 agonist ivuxolimab. The receptors shown here come from an adult with an advanced solid tumor such as melanoma, head and neck, liver or kidney cancer. Both conserved end residues are part of each CDR3. Fields, in order: V gene, D gene, CDR3 length, J gene, clone size, CDR3 protein, CDR3 DNA. The D gene is left open where the match is weak. Expanded clones are given a class, and other clones once, few, many or no size at all.

V gene: TRBV23-1; D gene: NA; CDR3 length: 17; J gene: TRBJ2-6; clone size: NA; CDR3 protein: CASSCGGQQSRANVLTF; CDR3 DNA: TGCGCCAGCAGTTGTGGTGGGCAACAAAGTCGGGCCAACGTCCTGACTTTC
V gene: TRBV7-9; D gene: NA; CDR3 length: 16; J gene: TRBJ2-7; clone size: NA; CDR3 protein: CASSLAGTARLYEQYF; CDR3 DNA: TGTGCCAGCAGCTTAGCAGGGACGGCCAGACTTTACGAGCAGTACTTC
V gene: TRBV19; D gene: NA; CDR3 length: 16; J gene: TRBJ1-1; clone size: NA; CDR3 protein: CASSIVSRISAVEAFF; CDR3 DNA: TGTGCCAGTAGTATAGTGAGTCGGATTTCGGCCGTCGAAGCTTTCTTT
V gene: TRBV18; D gene: NA; CDR3 length: 15; J gene: TRBJ2-1; clone size: NA; CDR3 protein: CASSLQGSSYNEQFF; CDR3 DNA: TGTGCCAGCTCACTTCAGGGGAGCTCCTACAATGAGCAGTTCTTC
V gene: TRBV6-9; D gene: TRBD1; CDR3 length: 12; J gene: TRBJ1-2; clone size: NA; CDR3 protein: CAIRQGALGYTF; CDR3 DNA: TGTGCCATCAGACAGGGGGCTTTGGGCTACACCTTC
V gene: TRBV2; D gene: TRBD1; CDR3 length: 15; J gene: TRBJ2-1; clone size: once; CDR3 protein: CASSTPGQGINEQFF; CDR3 DNA: TGTGCCAGCAGTACACCGGGACAGGGGATCAATGAGCAGTTCTTC
V gene: TRBV7-2; D gene: TRBD1; CDR3 length: 15; J gene: TRBJ1-6; clone size: NA; CDR3 protein: CASSTGQESSSPLHF; CDR3 DNA: TGTGCCAGCAGCACGGGACAGGAGAGTTCTTCACCCCTCCACTTT
V gene: TRBV7-9; D gene: NA; CDR3 length: 14; J gene: TRBJ1-5; clone size: NA; CDR3 protein: CASSGAGFGQPQHF; CDR3 DNA: TGTGCCAGCAGCGGAGCAGGTTTCGGTCAGCCCCAGCATTTT
V gene: TRBV5-1; D gene: NA; CDR3 length: 17; J gene: TRBJ2-4; clone size: NA; CDR3 protein: CASSWGPPGLAKNIQYF; CDR3 DNA: TGCGCCAGCAGCTGGGGCCCACCGGGACTAGCCAAAAACATTCAGTACTTC
V gene: TRBV6-1; D gene: NA; CDR3 length: 13; J gene: TRBJ1-4; clone size: NA; CDR3 protein: CASSETVEGKLFF; CDR3 DNA: TGTGCCAGCAGTGAGACGGTAGAGGGGAAACTGTTTTTT
V gene: TRBV6-5; D gene: NA; CDR3 length: 15; J gene: TRBJ1-3; clone size: NA; CDR3 protein: CASSYSKENRNTIYF; CDR3 DNA: TGTGCCAGCAGTTACTCGAAGGAGAACCGAAACACCATATATTTT
V gene: TRBV27; D gene: NA; CDR3 length: 15; J gene: TRBJ2-7; clone size: NA; CDR3 protein: CASSFRDPYSYEQYF; CDR3 DNA: TGTGCCAGCAGTTTCCGGGACCCATATAGCTACGAGCAGTACTTC
V gene: TRBV2; D gene: NA; CDR3 length: 17; J gene: TRBJ2-3; clone size: NA; CDR3 protein: CASSEGGFLQSTDTQYF; CDR3 DNA: TGTGCCAGCAGTGAAGGAGGGTTCTTGCAAAGCACAGATACGCAGTATTTT
V gene: TRBV2; D gene: NA; CDR3 length: 18; J gene: TRBJ1-2; clone size: NA; CDR3 protein: CASSDRGGVLQANYGYTF; CDR3 DNA: TGTGCCAGCAGTGATCGGGGGGGGGTCCTCCAAGCTAACTATGGCTACACCTTC
V gene: TRBV5-5; D gene: NA; CDR3 length: 14; J gene: TRBJ2-2; clone size: NA; CDR3 protein: CASSLFRDTGELFF; CDR3 DNA: TGTGCCAGCAGCTTGTTCAGGGACACCGGGGAGCTGTTTTTT
V gene: TRBV7-6; D gene: TRBD1; CDR3 length: 18; J gene: TRBJ1-5; clone size: NA; CDR3 protein: CASSLDSGTGVSNQPQHF; CDR3 DNA: TGTGCCAGCAGCTTAGATAGCGGGACAGGAGTTAGCAATCAGCCCCAGCATTTT
V gene: TRBV4-1; D gene: NA; CDR3 length: 15; J gene: TRBJ1-2; clone size: NA; CDR3 protein: CASSQPSGDNYGYTF; CDR3 DNA: TGCGCCAGCAGCCAGCCGTCGGGGGATAACTATGGCTACACCTTC
V gene: TRBV6-5; D gene: NA; CDR3 length: 16; J gene: TRBJ1-2; clone size: NA; CDR3 protein: CASSYSSPQGNYGYTF; CDR3 DNA: TGTGCCAGCAGTTACTCGAGCCCTCAGGGGAACTATGGCTACACCTTC
V gene: TRBV5-6; D gene: NA; CDR3 length: 12; J gene: TRBJ1-2; clone size: once; CDR3 protein: CASSLSRGGYTF; CDR3 DNA: TGTGCCAGCAGCTTGAGTAGGGGTGGCTACACCTTC
V gene: TRBV5-4; D gene: NA; CDR3 length: 16; J gene: TRBJ2-7; clone size: NA; CDR3 protein: CASSYEGWGGSYEQYF; CDR3 DNA: TGTGCCAGCAGCTATGAAGGATGGGGCGGCTCCTACGAGCAGTACTTC
V gene: TRBV19; D gene: NA; CDR3 length: 14; J gene: TRBJ2-7; clone size: NA; CDR3 protein: CASGTGQASYEQYF; CDR3 DNA: TGTGCCAGTGGCACGGGGCAGGCCTCCTACGAGCAGTACTTC
V gene: TRBV7-8; D gene: NA; CDR3 length: 13; J gene: TRBJ2-5; clone size: NA; CDR3 protein: CASSSGLLETQYF; CDR3 DNA: TGTGCCAGCAGCTCGGGACTCCTAGAGACCCAGTACTTC
V gene: TRBV7-2; D gene: NA; CDR3 length: 16; J gene: TRBJ2-1; clone size: NA; CDR3 protein: CASSWPRDTNRDEQFF; CDR3 DNA: TGTGCCAGCAGCTGGCCCCGGGACACCAATAGGGATGAGCAGTTCTTC
V gene: TRBV4-2; D gene: TRBD1; CDR3 length: 15; J gene: TRBJ1-4; clone size: NA; CDR3 protein: CASSQEDRDHEKLFF; CDR3 DNA: TGTGCCAGCAGCCAAGAGGACAGGGACCATGAAAAACTGTTTTTT
V gene: TRBV5-1; D gene: NA; CDR3 length: 14; J gene: TRBJ2-5; clone size: NA; CDR3 protein: CASSLGPYQETQYF; CDR3 DNA: TGCGCCAGCAGCTTGGGGCCATACCAAGAGACCCAGTACTTC
V gene: TRBV6-6; D gene: NA; CDR3 length: 16; J gene: TRBJ2-7; clone size: once; CDR3 protein: CASSYDDASRSSEQYF; CDR3 DNA: TGTGCCAGCAGTTACGACGACGCCTCCCGGAGTTCCGAGCAGTACTTC
V gene: TRBV7-2; D gene: NA; CDR3 length: 12; J gene: TRBJ2-5; clone size: NA; CDR3 protein: CASSWFREEQYF; CDR3 DNA: TGTGCCAGCAGCTGGTTCAGGGAAGAGCAGTACTTC
V gene: TRBV10-3; D gene: TRBD2; CDR3 length: 15; J gene: TRBJ2-3; clone size: NA; CDR3 protein: CAIGEGRGVTDTQYF; CDR3 DNA: TGTGCCATCGGGGAAGGACGGGGGGTCACAGATACGCAGTATTTT
V gene: TRBV6-5; D gene: TRBD1; CDR3 length: 12; J gene: TRBJ1-2; clone size: NA; CDR3 protein: CAASTGVYGYTF; CDR3 DNA: TGTGCCGCCTCGACAGGGGTCTATGGCTACACCTTC
V gene: TRBV5-4; D gene: TRBD1; CDR3 length: 14; J gene: TRBJ2-1; clone size: NA; CDR3 protein: CASIRDRDYNEQFF; CDR3 DNA: TGTGCCAGCATCAGGGACAGGGATTACAATGAGCAGTTCTTC
V gene: TRBV9; D gene: TRBD2; CDR3 length: 17; J gene: TRBJ2-3; clone size: NA; CDR3 protein: CASSASRDYRTTDTQYF; CDR3 DNA: TGTGCCAGCAGCGCCTCCCGGGACTACCGGACCACAGATACGCAGTATTTT
V gene: TRBV7-9; D gene: NA; CDR3 length: 10; J gene: TRBJ2-3; clone size: NA; CDR3 protein: CASSGEGVTF; CDR3 DNA: TGTGCCAGCAGCGGGGAAGGGGTTACTTTT
V gene: TRBV14; D gene: NA; CDR3 length: 15; J gene: TRBJ1-6; clone size: NA; CDR3 protein: CASSQLAGNNSPLHF; CDR3 DNA: TGTGCCAGCAGCCAACTCGCTGGAAATAATTCACCCCTCCACTTT
V gene: TRBV30; D gene: NA; CDR3 length: 15; J gene: TRBJ1-5; clone size: few; CDR3 protein: CAWTPTGTVDQPQHF; CDR3 DNA: TGTGCCTGGACCCCCACAGGGACGGTCGATCAGCCCCAGCATTTT
V gene: TRBV29-1; D gene: NA; CDR3 length: 13; J gene: TRBJ2-7; clone size: NA; CDR3 protein: CSGRRGSSYEQYF; CDR3 DNA: TGCAGTGGAAGGAGAGGTAGCTCCTACGAGCAGTACTTC
V gene: TRBV11-2; D gene: NA; CDR3 length: 11; J gene: TRBJ1-1; clone size: NA; CDR3 protein: CASNRNTEAFF; CDR3 DNA: TGTGCCAGCAACCGGAACACTGAAGCTTTCTTT
V gene: TRBV11-2; D gene: NA; CDR3 length: 13; J gene: TRBJ1-1; clone size: NA; CDR3 protein: CASSLMGGDEAFF; CDR3 DNA: TGTGCCAGCAGCTTAATGGGGGGGGATGAAGCTTTCTTT
V gene: TRBV6-6; D gene: TRBD1; CDR3 length: 15; J gene: TRBJ1-6; clone size: NA; CDR3 protein: CASTRGDRENSPLHF; CDR3 DNA: TGTGCCAGCACCCGGGGGGACAGGGAGAATTCACCCCTCCACTTT
V gene: TRBV19; D gene: TRBD2; CDR3 length: 18; J gene: TRBJ2-1; clone size: NA; CDR3 protein: CASNNFRTSGGNYNEQFF; CDR3 DNA: TGTGCCAGTAATAACTTCAGAACTAGCGGGGGAAACTACAATGAGCAGTTCTTC
V gene: TRBV2; D gene: TRBD1; CDR3 length: 17; J gene: TRBJ1-5; clone size: NA; CDR3 protein: CASSRLGTGGLNQPQHF; CDR3 DNA: TGTGCCAGCAGCCGACTGGGGACAGGGGGCCTCAATCAGCCCCAGCATTTT
V gene: TRBV6-5; D gene: NA; CDR3 length: 13; J gene: TRBJ2-7; clone size: NA; CDR3 protein: CASARRSSYEQYF; CDR3 DNA: TGTGCCAGCGCTCGGAGGAGCTCCTACGAGCAGTACTTC
V gene: TRBV19; D gene: NA; CDR3 length: 14; J gene: TRBJ1-1; clone size: NA; CDR3 protein: CASSIGAGNTEAFF; CDR3 DNA: TGTGCCAGTAGTATAGGGGCAGGGAACACTGAAGCTTTCTTT
V gene: TRBV5-1; D gene: TRBD2; CDR3 length: 18; J gene: TRBJ2-2; clone size: NA; CDR3 protein: CASSLSKGLGNNTGELFF; CDR3 DNA: TGCGCCAGCAGCTTGAGCAAGGGACTAGGAAATAACACCGGGGAGCTGTTTTTT
V gene: TRBV7-2; D gene: TRBD2; CDR3 length: 17; J gene: TRBJ2-1; clone size: NA; CDR3 protein: CASSLSPLAGAYNEQFF; CDR3 DNA: TGTGCCAGCAGCTTATCCCCATTAGCGGGCGCCTACAATGAGCAGTTCTTC
V gene: TRBV11-2; D gene: NA; CDR3 length: 18; J gene: TRBJ1-1; clone size: NA; CDR3 protein: CASSLAGNPMPMNTEAFF; CDR3 DNA: TGTGCCAGCAGCTTAGCGGGGAACCCAATGCCCATGAACACTGAAGCTTTCTTT